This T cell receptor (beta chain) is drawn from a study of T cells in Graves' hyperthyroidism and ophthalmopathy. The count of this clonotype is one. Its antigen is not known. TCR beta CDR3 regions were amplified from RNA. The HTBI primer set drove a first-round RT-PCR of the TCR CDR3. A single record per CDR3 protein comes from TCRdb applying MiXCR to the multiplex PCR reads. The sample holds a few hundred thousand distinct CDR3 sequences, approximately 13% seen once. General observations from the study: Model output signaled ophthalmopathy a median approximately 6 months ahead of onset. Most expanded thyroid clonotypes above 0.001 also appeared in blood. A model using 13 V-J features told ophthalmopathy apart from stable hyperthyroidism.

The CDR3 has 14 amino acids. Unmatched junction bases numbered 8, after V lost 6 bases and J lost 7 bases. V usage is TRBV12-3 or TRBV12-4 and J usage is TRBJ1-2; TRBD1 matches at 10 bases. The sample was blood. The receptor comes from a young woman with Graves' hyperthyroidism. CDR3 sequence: CASRRDRGFSGYTF. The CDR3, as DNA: TGTGCCAGCAGACGGGACAGGGGATTCAGTGGCTACACCTTC.